The subject of this entry is one TCR beta chain. The data are from a study of CD8 T cells in ankylosing spondylitis. From the 5' RACE reads, TCRdb called clonotypes with MiXCR, one entry per CDR3 protein. The sample has about 64,000 distinct CDR3 sequences; around 6.4% are singletons. The CDR3 runs 17 residues. Germline V gene sequence: CDR1 SEHNR, CDR2 FQNEAQ (reference sequence). The V and J ends lost 5 bases and 7 bases respectively, with 26 bases between them. Sequencing was performed on synovial fluid, either unsorted or a sorted T cell fraction (not recorded which). The V gene is TRBV7-9, the J gene TRBJ1-1; TRBD1 is a possible D gene (6 bases). This receptor was identified in a male donor with ankylosing spondylitis. DNA for the CDR3: TGTGCCAGCAGCATAACGCGGGCAGGGTTACGGGGGCTTGAAGCTTTCTTT. This gives the protein CASSITRAGLRGLEAFF.